The sequence of this T cell receptor beta chain was determined in a study of liver allograft versus peripheral blood T cells. Study summary: In transplanted livers, T cell receptor repertoires were compared with those found in the recipients' peripheral blood.

This clonotype is classed as large. Its antigen is still unknown. The study's findings and limits: Peripheral blood T cell receptor repertoires reportedly differed from those found within liver allografts.

TCRdb processed the reads anew with MiXCR; each CDR3 protein has one entry. The sample has 5,000 or so distinct CDR3 sequences; about a sixth are singletons. V gave up 5 bases and J gave up 4 bases, with 17 bases separating them. This CDR3 has 15 residues. CDR1 and CDR2 (germline): LNHNV, YYDKDF (reference sequence). This rearrangement joins TRBV15 to TRBJ1-2; D gene unclear. The origin of this receptor is a human patient who had a liver transplant. Some T cells may be supplied by the graft donor. The CDR3 sequence: CATSPVELGGYGYTF. CDR3 DNA: TGTGCCACCAGCCCCGTCGAGCTCGGCGGCTATGGCTACACCTTC.